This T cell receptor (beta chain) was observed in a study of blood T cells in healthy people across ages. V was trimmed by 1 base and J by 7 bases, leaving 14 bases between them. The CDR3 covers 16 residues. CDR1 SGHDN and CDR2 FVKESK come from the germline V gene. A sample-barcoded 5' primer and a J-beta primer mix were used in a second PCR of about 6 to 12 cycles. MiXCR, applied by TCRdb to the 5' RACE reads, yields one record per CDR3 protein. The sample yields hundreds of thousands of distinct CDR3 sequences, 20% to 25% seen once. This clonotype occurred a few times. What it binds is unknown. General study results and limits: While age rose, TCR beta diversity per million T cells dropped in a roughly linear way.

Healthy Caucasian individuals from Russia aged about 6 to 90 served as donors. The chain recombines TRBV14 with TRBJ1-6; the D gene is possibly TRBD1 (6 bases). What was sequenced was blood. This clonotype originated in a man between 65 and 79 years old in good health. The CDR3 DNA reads TGTGCCAGCAGCCAAGGAATAGCGCAGGGGAATTCACCCCTCCACTTT. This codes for CASSQGIAQGNSPLHF.